This T cell receptor beta chain was captured in a study of T cell repertoires in cytomegalovirus infection. Study-wide results and caveats: HLA-C-restricted CMV clonotypes gave the most frequent clonotype in two of eight donors. Individuals carrying CMV plus the relevant HLA were identified by cumulative frequency of public TCR beta families.

In TCRdb, the reads were re-called with MiXCR into one record per CDR3 protein. The sample has roughly 760,000 distinct CDR3 sequences, less than 40% seen once. The CDR3 loop spans 14 amino acids. Looked up from germline, CDR1 is MNHEY and CDR2 is SMNVEV (reference sequence). V shed 8 bases and J shed 6 bases, with 17 bases lying between them. This clonotype was detected a few times. The antigen is undetermined. The clonotype originates from a human donor in good health (CMV status not recorded). Some clones in this sample may be carry-over from other donors' samples. Sequencing was carried out using PBMCs. J is TRBJ2-1 and V is TRBV27; D is tentatively TRBD1 or TRBD2 (5 bases each). The CDR3 sequence: CASGTENPLNEQFF. The CDR3 region has the DNA TGTGCCAGCGGGACGGAGAATCCCCTCAATGAGCAGTTCTTC.